The clone carrying this T cell receptor beta chain was recorded many times. Its target is unknown. These data come from a study of prognosis after radiotherapy for stage I lung cancer. Overall study results and limits: The way patients used TRBV and TRBJ genes reportedly differed depending on whether they had metastases. Unique TCR clone counts dropped after stereotactic body radiation therapy, from a median of 10,088 to 6,861.

Between the trimmed V and J ends, which lost 1 base and 4 bases, there was a span of 2 bases. CDR3 length: 12 amino acids. From genomic DNA, two-round multiplex PCR was used to amplify TCR beta CDR3. Each TRBV and TRBJ gene had its own primer in the first PCR round. TCRdb reprocessed the multiplex PCR reads via MiXCR and lists one record per CDR3 protein. The table includes over 50,000 distinct CDR3 sequences, about 32% detected once. The source of this sequence is a donor at least 50 years old with non-small cell lung cancer. The chain joins TRBV12-3 or TRBV12-4 to TRBJ1-3; D is unclear. The source material was PBMCs, sampled before or after stereotactic body radiation therapy (not recorded which). The CDR3 sequence: CASSLGGNTIYF. The CDR3, as DNA: TGTGCCAGCAGTTTAGGGGGAAACACCATATATTTT.